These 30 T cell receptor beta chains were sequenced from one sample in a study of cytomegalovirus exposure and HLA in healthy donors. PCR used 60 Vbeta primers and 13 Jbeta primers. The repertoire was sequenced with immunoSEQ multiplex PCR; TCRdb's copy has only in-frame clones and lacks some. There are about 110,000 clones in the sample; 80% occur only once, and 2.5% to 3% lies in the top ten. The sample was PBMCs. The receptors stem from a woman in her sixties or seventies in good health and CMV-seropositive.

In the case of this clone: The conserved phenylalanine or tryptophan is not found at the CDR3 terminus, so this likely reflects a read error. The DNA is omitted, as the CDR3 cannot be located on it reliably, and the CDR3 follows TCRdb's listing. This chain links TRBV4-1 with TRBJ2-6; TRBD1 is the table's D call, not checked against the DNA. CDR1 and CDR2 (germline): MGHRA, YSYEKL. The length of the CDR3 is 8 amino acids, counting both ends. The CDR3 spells CASSQYPQ.

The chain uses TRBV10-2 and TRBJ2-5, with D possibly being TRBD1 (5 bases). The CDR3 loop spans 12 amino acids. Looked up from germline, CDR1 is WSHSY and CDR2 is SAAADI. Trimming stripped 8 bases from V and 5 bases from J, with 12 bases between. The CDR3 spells CASAVRAETQYF. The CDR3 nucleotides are TGCGCCAGCGCAGTCAGGGCGGAGACCCAGTACTTC.

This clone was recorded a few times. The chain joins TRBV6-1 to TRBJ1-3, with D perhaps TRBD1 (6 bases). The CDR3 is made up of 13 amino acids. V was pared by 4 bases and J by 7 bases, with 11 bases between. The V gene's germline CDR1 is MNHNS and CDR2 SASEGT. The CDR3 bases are TGTGCCAGCAGTGTAGGGACAAGTAACACCATATATTTT. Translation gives CASSVGTSNTIYF.

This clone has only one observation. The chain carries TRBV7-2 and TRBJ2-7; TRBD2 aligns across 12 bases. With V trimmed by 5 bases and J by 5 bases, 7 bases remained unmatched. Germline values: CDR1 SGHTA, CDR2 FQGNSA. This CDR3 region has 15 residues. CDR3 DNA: TGTGCCAGCAGCGATCGGACTAGCGGGAATGACGAGCAGTACTTC. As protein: CASSDRTSGNDEQYF.

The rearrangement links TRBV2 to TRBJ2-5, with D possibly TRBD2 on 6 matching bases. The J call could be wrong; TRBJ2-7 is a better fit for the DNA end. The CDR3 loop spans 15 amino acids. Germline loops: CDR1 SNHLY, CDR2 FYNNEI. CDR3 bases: TGTGCCAGCACCTGGGTTTTAGCGGAGACGTACGAGCAGTACTTC. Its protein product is CASTWVLAETYEQYF.

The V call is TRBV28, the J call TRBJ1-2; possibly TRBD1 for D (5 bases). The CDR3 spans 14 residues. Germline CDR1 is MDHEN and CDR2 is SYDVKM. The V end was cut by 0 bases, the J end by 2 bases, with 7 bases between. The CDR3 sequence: CASSLWTENYGYTF. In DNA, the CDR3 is TGTGCCAGCAGTTTATGGACAGAAAACTATGGCTACACCTTC.

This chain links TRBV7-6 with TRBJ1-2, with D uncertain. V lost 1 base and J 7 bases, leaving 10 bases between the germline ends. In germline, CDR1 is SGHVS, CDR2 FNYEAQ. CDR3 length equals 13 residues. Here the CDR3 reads CASSLESRGGYTF. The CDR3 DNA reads TGTGCCAGCAGCTTAGAAAGTCGGGGTGGCTACACCTTC.

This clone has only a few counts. CDR3 nucleotides: TGCGCCAGCAGCCCATACTGGGGGCCTCAGGGCGAGCAGTACTTC. It is translated as CASSPYWGPQGEQYF. The rearrangement joins TRBV4-1 to TRBJ2-7; D may be TRBD1 (6 bases). Germline V gene data show CDR1 as MGHRA and CDR2 as YSYEKL. The CDR3 contains 15 residues. V was shortened by 4 bases and J by 6 bases, with 19 bases between the two germline ends.

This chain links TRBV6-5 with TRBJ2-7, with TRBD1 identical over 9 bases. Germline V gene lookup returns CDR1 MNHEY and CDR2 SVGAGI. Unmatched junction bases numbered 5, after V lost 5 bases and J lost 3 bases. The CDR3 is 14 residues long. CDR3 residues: CASSKTGGGYEQYF. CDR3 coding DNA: TGTGCCAGCAGTAAAACAGGGGGCGGCTACGAGCAGTACTTC.

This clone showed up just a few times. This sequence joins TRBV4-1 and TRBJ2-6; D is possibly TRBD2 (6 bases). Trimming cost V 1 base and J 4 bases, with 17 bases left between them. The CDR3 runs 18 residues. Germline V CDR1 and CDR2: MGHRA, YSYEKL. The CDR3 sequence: CASSQVTVGGSGANVLTF. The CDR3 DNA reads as TGCGCCAGCAGCCAAGTAACTGTTGGGGGGTCCGGGGCCAACGTCCTGACTTTC.

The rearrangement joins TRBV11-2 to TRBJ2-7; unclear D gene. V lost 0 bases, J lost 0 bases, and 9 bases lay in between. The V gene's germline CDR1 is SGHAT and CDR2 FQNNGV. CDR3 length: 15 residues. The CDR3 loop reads CASSLDQVRSYEQYF. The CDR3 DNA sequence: TGTGCCAGCAGCTTAGATCAGGTTCGCTCCTACGAGCAGTACTTC. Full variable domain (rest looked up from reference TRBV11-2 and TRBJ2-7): EAGVAQSPRYKIIEKRQSVAFWCNPISGHATLYWYQQILGQGPKLLIQFQNNGVVDDSQLPKDRFSAERLKGVDSTLKIQPAKLEDSAVYLCASSLDQVRSYEQYFGPGTRLTVT.

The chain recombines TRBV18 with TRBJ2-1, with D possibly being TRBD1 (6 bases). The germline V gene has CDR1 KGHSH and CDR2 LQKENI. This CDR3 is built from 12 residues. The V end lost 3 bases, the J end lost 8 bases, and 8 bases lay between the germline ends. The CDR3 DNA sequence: TGTGCCAGCTCACCTCCAGGGGATGAGCAGTTCTTC. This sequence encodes CASSPPGDEQFF.

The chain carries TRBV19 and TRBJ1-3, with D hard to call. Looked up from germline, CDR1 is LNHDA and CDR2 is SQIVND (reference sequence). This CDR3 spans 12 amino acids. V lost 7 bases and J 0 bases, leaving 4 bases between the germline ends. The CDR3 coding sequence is TGTGCCAGTACAAACTCTGGAAACACCATATATTTT. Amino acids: CASTNSGNTIYF.

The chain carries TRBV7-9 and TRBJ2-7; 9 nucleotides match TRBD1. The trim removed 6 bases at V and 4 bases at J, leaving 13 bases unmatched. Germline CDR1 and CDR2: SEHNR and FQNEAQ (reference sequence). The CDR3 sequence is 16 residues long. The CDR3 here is CASRTSGTGSFYEQYF. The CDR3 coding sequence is TGTGCCAGCAGAACCAGCGGGACAGGGAGTTTTTACGAGCAGTACTTC.

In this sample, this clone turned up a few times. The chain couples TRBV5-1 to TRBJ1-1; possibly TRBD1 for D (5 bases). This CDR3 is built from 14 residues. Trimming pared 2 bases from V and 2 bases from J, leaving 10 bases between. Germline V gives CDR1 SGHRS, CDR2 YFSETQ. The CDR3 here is CASSLGVGNTEAFF. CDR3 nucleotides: TGCGCCAGCAGCTTAGGGGTGGGTAACACTGAAGCTTTCTTT. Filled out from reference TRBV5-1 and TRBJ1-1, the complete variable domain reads KAGVTQTPRYLIKTRGQQVTLSCSPISGHRSVSWYQQTPGQGLQFLFEYFSETQRNKGNFPGRFSGRQFSNSRSEMNVSTLELGDSALYLCASSLGVGNTEAFFGQGTRLTVV.

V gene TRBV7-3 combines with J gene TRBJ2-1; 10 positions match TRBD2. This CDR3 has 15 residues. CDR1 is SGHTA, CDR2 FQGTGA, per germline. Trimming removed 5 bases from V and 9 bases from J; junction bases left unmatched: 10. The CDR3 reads CASSPSSGSVVEQFF. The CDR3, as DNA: TGTGCCAGCAGCCCCTCTAGCGGGAGTGTCGTTGAGCAGTTCTTC.

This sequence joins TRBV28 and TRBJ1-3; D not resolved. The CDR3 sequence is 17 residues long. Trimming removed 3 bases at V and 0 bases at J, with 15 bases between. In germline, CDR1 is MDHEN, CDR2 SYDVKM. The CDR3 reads CASSLGEGGSSGNTIYF. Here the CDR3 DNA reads TGTGCCAGCAGTTTGGGAGAAGGAGGTTCCTCTGGAAACACCATATATTTT.

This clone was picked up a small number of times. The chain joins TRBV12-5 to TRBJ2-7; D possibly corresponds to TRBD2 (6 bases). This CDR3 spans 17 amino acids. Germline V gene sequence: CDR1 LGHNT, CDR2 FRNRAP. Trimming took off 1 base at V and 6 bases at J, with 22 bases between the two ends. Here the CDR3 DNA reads TGTGCTAGTGGTTTGGCCACACGGGGGTATCGACCGGCCGAGCAGTACTTC. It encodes CASGLATRGYRPAEQYF.

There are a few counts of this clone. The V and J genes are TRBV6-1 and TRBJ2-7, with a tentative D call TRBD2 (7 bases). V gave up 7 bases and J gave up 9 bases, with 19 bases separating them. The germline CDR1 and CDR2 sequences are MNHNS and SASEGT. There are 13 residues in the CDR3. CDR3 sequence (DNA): TGTGCCAGCACCGACGGGCGGGGGCGGGGGCAGTACTTC. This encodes CASTDGRGRGQYF.

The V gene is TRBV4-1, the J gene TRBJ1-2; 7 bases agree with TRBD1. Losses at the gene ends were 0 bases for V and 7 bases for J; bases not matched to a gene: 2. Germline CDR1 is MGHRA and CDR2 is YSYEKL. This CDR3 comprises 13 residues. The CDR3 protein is CASSQEGTVGYTF. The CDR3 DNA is TGCGCCAGCAGCCAAGAAGGGACAGTTGGCTACACCTTC.

The CDR3 region is CASRKLAGGYEQYF. In nucleotides, the CDR3 is TGTGCCAGCCGAAAACTAGCGGGAGGTTACGAGCAGTACTTC. The chain couples TRBV27 to TRBJ2-7; 12 bases agree with TRBD2. The junction had 6 bases not matched to a gene; V was cut back by 8 bases and J by 4 bases. Germline CDR1 and CDR2: MNHEY and SMNVEV (reference sequence). CDR3 length equals 14 residues.

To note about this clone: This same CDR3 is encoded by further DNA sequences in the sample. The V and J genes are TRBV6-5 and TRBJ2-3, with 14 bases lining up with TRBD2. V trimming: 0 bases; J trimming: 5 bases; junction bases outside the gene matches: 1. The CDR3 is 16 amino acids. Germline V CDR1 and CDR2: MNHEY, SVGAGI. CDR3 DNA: TGTGCCAGCAGTTACTCCGGACTAGCGGGAGGAGATACGCAGTATTTT. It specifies CASSYSGLAGGDTQYF.

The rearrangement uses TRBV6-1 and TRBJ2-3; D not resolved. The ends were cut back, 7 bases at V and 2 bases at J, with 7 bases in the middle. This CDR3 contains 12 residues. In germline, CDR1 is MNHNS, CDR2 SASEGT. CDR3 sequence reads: CASTEITDTQYF. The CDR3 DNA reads TGTGCCAGCACCGAGATCACAGATACGCAGTATTTT.

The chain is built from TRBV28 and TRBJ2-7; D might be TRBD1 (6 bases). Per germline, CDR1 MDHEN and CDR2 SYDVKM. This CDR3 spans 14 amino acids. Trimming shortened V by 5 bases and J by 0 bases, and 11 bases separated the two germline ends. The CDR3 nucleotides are TGTGCCAGCAGTCCAGGACAGAGCTCCTACGAGCAGTACTTC. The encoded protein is CASSPGQSSYEQYF.

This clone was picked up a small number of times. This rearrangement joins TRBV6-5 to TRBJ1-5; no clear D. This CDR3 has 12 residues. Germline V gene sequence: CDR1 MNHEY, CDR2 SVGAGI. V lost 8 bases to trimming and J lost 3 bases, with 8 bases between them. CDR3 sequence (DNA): TGTGCCAGCGGAGACTACAATCAGCCCCAGCATTTT. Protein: CASGDYNQPQHF.

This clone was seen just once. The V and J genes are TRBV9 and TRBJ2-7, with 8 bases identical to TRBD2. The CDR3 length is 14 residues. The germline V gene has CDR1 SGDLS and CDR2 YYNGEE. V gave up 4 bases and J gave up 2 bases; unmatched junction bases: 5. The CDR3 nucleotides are TGTGCCAGCAGCCCCCACGGGGGGGCCTACGAGCAGTACTTC. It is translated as CASSPHGGAYEQYF.

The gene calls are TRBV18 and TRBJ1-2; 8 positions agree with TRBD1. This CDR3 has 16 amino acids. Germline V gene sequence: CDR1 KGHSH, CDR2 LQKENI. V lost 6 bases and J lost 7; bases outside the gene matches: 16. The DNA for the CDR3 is TGTGCCAGCTCCCAACTAGGACAGGGAGGTCGATCTGGCTACACCTTC. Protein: CASSQLGQGGRSGYTF.

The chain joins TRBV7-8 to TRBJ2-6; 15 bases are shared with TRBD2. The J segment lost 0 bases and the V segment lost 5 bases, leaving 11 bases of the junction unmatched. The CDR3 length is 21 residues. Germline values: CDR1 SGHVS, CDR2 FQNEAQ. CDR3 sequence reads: CASSHPGLAGGPYSGANVLTF. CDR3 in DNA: TGTGCCAGCAGCCATCCGGGACTAGCGGGAGGCCCTTACTCTGGGGCCAACGTCCTGACTTTC.

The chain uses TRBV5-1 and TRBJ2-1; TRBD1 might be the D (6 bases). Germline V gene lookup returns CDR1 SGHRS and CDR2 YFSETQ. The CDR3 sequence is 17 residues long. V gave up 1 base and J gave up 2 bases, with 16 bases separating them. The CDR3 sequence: CASSLRVLQGPYNEQFF. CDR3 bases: TGCGCCAGCAGCTTGAGAGTATTACAGGGCCCCTACAATGAGCAGTTCTTC.

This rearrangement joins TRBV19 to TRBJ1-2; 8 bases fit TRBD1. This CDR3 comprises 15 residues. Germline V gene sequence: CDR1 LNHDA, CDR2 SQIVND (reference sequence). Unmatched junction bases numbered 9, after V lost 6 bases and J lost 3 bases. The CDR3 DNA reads TGTGCCAGTAGGGCCGCAGGGGGCGTTCACTATGGCTACACCTTC. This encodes CASRAAGGVHYGYTF.